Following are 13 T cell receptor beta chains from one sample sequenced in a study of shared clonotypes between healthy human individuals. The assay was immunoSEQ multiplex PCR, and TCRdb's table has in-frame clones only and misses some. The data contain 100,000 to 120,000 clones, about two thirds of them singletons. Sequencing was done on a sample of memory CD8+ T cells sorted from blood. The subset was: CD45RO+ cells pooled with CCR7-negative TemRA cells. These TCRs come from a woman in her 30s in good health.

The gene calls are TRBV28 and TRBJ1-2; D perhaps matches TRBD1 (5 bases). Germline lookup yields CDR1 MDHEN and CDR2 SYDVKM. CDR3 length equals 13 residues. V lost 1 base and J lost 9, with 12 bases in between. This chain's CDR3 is CASSLSQEGSYTF. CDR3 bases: TGTGCCAGCAGTTTATCACAGGAAGGGAGCTACACCTTC.

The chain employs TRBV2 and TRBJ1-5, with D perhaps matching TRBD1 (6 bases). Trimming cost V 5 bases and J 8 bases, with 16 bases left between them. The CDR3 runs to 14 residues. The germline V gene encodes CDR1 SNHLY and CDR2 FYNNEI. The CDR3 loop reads CASSPRGVREPQHF. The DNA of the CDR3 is TGTGCCAGCAGTCCGAGGGGGGTGAGGGAGCCCCAGCATTTT.

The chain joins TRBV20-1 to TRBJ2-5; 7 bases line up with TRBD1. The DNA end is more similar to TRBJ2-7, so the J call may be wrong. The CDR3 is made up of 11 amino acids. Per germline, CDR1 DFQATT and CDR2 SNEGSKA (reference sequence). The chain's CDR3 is CSATGPGEQYF. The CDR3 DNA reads TGCAGTGCGACAGGGCCGGGCGAGCAGTACTTC.

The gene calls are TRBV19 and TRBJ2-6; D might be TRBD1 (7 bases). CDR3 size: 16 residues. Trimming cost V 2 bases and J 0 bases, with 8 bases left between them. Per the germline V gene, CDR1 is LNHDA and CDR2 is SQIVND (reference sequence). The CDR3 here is CASSIQGGSGANVLTF. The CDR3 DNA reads TGTGCCAGTAGTATACAGGGGGGCTCTGGGGCCAACGTCCTGACTTTC.

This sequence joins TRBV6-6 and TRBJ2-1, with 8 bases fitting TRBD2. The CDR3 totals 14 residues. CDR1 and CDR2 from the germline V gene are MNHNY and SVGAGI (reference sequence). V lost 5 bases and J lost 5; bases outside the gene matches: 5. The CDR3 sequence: CASSAGGEDNEQFF. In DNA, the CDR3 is TGTGCCAGCAGTGCGGGAGGCGAGGACAATGAGCAGTTCTTC.

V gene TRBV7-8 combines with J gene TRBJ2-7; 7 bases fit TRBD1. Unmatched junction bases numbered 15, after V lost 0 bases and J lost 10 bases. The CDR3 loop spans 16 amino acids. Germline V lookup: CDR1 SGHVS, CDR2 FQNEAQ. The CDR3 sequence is CASSLAAAGGKFAQYF. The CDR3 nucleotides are TGTGCCAGCAGCTTAGCGGCGGCAGGGGGAAAATTTGCTCAGTACTTC.

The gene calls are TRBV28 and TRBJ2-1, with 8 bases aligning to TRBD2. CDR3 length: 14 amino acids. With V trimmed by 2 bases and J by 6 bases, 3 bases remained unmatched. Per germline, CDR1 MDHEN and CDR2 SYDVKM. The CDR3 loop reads CASSLLAGLNEQFF. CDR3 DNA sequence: TGTGCCAGCAGTTTACTAGCGGGCCTCAATGAGCAGTTCTTC.

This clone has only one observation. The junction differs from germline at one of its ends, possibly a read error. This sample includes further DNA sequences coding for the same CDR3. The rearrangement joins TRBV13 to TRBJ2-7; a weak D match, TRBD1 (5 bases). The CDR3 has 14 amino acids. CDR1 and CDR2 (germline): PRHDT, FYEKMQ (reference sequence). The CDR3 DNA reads TGTGCCAGCAGCTCAGGAGACAGATCCTACGAGCAGTACTTT. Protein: CASSSGDRSYEQYF.

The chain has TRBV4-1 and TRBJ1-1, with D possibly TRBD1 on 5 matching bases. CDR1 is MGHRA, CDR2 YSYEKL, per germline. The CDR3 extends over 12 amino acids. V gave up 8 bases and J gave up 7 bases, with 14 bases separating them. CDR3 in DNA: TGCGCCAGCCTGTCGGGACGGAGTGAAGCTTTCTTT. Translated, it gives CASLSGRSEAFF.

In DNA form, the CDR3 reads TGTGCCAGCACTGTCAGGGGACCCCTCGGCGAGCAGTACTTC. Residues: CASTVRGPLGEQYF. The genes are TRBV27 and TRBJ2-7; a weak D match, TRBD1 (6 bases). The germline V gene encodes CDR1 MNHEY and CDR2 SMNVEV (reference sequence). This CDR3 contains 14 residues. The germline V and J ends were trimmed by 7 bases and 6 bases, with 19 bases remaining between them.

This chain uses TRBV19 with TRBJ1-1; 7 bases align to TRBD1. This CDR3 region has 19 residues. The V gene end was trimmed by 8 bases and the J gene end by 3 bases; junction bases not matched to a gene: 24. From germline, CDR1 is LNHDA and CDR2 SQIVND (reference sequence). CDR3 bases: TGTGCCAGTGGCTACCTCCGGGACAGTTCGGGCCGGGGACACACTGAAGCTTTCTTT. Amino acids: CASGYLRDSSGRGHTEAFF.

The CDR3 spells CASSLDQGRSGVIGNTIYF. CDR3 DNA: TGTGCCAGCAGCTTAGATCAAGGGCGATCGGGGGTAATCGGAAACACCATATATTTT. The chain is built from TRBV7-9 and TRBJ1-3; weak D call: TRBD1 (5 bases). Germline V gene sequence: CDR1 SEHNR, CDR2 FQNEAQ (reference sequence). CDR3 length: 19 amino acids. V lost 1 base to trimming and J lost 4 bases, with 23 bases between them.

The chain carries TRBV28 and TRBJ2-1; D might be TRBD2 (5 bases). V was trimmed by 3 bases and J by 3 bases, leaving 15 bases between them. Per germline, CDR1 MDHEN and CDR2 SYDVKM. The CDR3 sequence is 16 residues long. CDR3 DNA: TGTGCCAGCAGTTTTGAAGCTAGCAACCTCTACAATGAGCAGTTCTTC. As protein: CASSFEASNLYNEQFF.